This entry describes one TCR beta chain. Its antigen is still unknown. This record belongs to a study of shared clonotypes between healthy human individuals. Whole-study findings and limits: Donor scarcity curtailed the genetic and exposure-history diversity represented herein.

Researchers divided each subset's genomic DNA evenly across several immunoSEQ plates. The method was immunoSEQ multiplex PCR; TCRdb's version includes in-frame clones alone and lacks a portion of them. The profile covers some 1 million clones, with about 77% appearing a single time and about 1.5% taken by the ten largest. Germline V gene lookup returns CDR1 MNHNY and CDR2 SVGAGI (reference sequence). The CDR3 runs 13 residues. Trimming pared 6 bases from V and 1 base from J, leaving 9 bases between. Sequencing used memory CD4+ T cells sorted from blood. Subset described: CD45RA-negative fraction. This clonotype was obtained from a man aged 18 to 30 in good health. The chain carries TRBV6-6 and TRBJ1-2, with D possibly matching TRBD1 (5 bases). In nucleotides, the CDR3 is TGTGCCAGCAGGTCGACAGATAACTATGGCTACACCTTC. It specifies CASRSTDNYGYTF.